This is a list of T cell receptor beta chains from one sample in a study of siplizumab effects on memory and regulatory T cells. Libraries were prepared by immunoSEQ multiplex PCR; TCRdb keeps only in-frame clonotypes and omits some of them. The sample has 55,000 to 65,000 clones; about 98% are singletons. Sequencing input: naive CD8+ T cells sorted from blood. These TCRs come from a human donor in good health. Each CDR3 is given without its conserved first and last residue.

v_call: TRBV28
j_call: TRBJ2-7
cdr3_aa: ASSLNPRYEQY

v_call: TRBV9
j_call: TRBJ2-3
cdr3_aa: ASSIHRDATDTQY

v_call: TRBV6-5
j_call: TRBJ2-1
cdr3_aa: ASSSTGDGSYNEQF

v_call: TRBV15
j_call: TRBJ2-1
cdr3_aa: ATSSHGSSGSNEQF

v_call: TRBV13
j_call: TRBJ1-1
cdr3_aa: ASSDQMNTEAF

v_call: TRBV7-3
j_call: TRBJ2-5
cdr3_aa: ASSPGTSGSLY

v_call: TRBV6-6
j_call: TRBJ1-2
cdr3_aa: ASSRTGNRHGYT

v_call: TRBV30
j_call: TRBJ2-3
cdr3_aa: AWSVQGGGGTDTQY

v_call: TRBV5-5
j_call: TRBJ1-4
cdr3_aa: ASSPLDRGAIGGLF

v_call: TRBV4-2
j_call: TRBJ2-7
cdr3_aa: ASSQEENNYEQY

v_call: TRBV13
j_call: TRBJ1-2
cdr3_aa: ASSGLPGQGDYGYT

v_call: TRBV27
j_call: TRBJ1-1
cdr3_aa: ASSPSRDRGTEAF

v_call: TRBV4-1
j_call: TRBJ2-3
cdr3_aa: ASSPAAGGTDTQY

v_call: TRBV7-3
j_call: TRBJ2-7
cdr3_aa: ASSPGQGASEQY

v_call: TRBV29-1
j_call: TRBJ1-1
cdr3_aa: SVPRQGRTEAF

v_call: TRBV7-9
j_call: TRBJ1-2
cdr3_aa: ASSLYQTGVDYGYT

v_call: TRBV5-6
j_call: TRBJ2-7
cdr3_aa: ASSLGGSPTYEQY

v_call: TRBV29-1
j_call: TRBJ2-7
cdr3_aa: SVVTSASYEQY

v_call: TRBV28
j_call: TRBJ2-7
cdr3_aa: ASSMAGTGYYEQY

v_call: TRBV6-5
j_call: TRBJ2-2
cdr3_aa: ASSGGSGELF

v_call: TRBV28
j_call: TRBJ2-1
cdr3_aa: ATRSTGGPLYPYEQF

v_call: TRBV30
j_call: TRBJ2-7
cdr3_aa: AWSVEAGVYEQY

v_call: TRBV29-1
j_call: TRBJ2-6
cdr3_aa: SVGDSPFSGANVLT

v_call: TRBV27
j_call: TRBJ2-3
cdr3_aa: ASSSLAGATTDTQY

v_call: TRBV4-2
j_call: TRBJ2-7
cdr3_aa: ASSLRLAGNEQY

v_call: TRBV7-9
j_call: TRBJ2-7
cdr3_aa: ASSSMGSYEQY

v_call: TRBV5-8
j_call: TRBJ2-1
cdr3_aa: ASSLPLADGNEQF

v_call: TRBV20-1
j_call: TRBJ2-7
cdr3_aa: SAETYEQY

v_call: TRBV18
j_call: TRBJ2-7
cdr3_aa: ASSPLKGWGEQY

v_call: TRBV7-9
j_call: TRBJ1-2
cdr3_aa: ASSARTVYGYT

v_call: TRBV2
j_call: TRBJ1-1
cdr3_aa: ASSEVLNPGAEAF

v_call: TRBV4-2
j_call: TRBJ1-5
cdr3_aa: ASSQEIFQPQH

v_call: TRBV5-6
j_call: TRBJ2-3
cdr3_aa: ASSHDRAGAHTQY

v_call: TRBV19
j_call: TRBJ2-7
cdr3_aa: ASSVGLAYEQY

v_call: TRBV19
j_call: TRBJ2-5
cdr3_aa: ASRSGTGISETQY

v_call: TRBV9
j_call: TRBJ2-2
cdr3_aa: ASSPPSQGGIGELF

v_call: TRBV7-9
j_call: TRBJ1-3
cdr3_aa: ASSPPWTAGNTIY

v_call: TRBV7-3
j_call: TRBJ1-1
cdr3_aa: ASSLFGSDPHTEAF

v_call: TRBV27
j_call: TRBJ2-2
cdr3_aa: ASSSTGSPGELF

v_call: TRBV27
j_call: TRBJ2-7
cdr3_aa: ASSFGTEYEQY

v_call: TRBV15
j_call: TRBJ2-7
cdr3_aa: ATAGTGYEQY

v_call: TRBV28
j_call: TRBJ2-5
cdr3_aa: ASSFSDQETQY

v_call: TRBV5-6
j_call: TRBJ1-2
cdr3_aa: ASSLGSVYT

v_call: TRBV7-9
j_call: TRBJ2-1
cdr3_aa: ASSSSGQGANEQF

v_call: TRBV29-1
j_call: TRBJ2-7
cdr3_aa: SAWGDTSYEQY

v_call: TRBV4-2
j_call: TRBJ2-7
cdr3_aa: ASSLGSRYEQY

v_call: TRBV7-9
j_call: TRBJ2-2
cdr3_aa: ASLAGELF